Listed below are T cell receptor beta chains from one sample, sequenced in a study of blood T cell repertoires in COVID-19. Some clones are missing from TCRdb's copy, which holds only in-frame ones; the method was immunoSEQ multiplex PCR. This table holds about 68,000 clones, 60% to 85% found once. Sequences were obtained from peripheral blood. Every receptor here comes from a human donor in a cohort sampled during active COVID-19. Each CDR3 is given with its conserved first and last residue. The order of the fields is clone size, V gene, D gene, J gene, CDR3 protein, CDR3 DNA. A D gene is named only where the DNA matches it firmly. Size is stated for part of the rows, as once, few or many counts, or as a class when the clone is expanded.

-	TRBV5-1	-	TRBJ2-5	CASSQTPTRSETQYF	TGCGCCAGCAGCCAGACCCCGACTAGGTCAGAGACCCAGTACTTC
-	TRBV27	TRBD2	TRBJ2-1	CASSALAGAYNEQFF	TGTGCCAGCAGTGCACTAGCGGGAGCGTACAATGAGCAGTTCTTC
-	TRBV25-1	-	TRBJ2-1	CASSEFGASGSYNEQFF	TGTGCCAGCAGTGAATTTGGGGCATCTGGCTCCTACAATGAGCAGTTCTTC
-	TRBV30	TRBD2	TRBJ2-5	CACHRLAGEETQYF	TGTGCCTGTCACCGACTAGCGGGAGAAGAGACCCAGTACTTC
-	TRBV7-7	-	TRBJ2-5	CASSLGGGEQETQYF	TGTGCTAGCAGCTTAGGAGGGGGGGAGCAAGAGACCCAGTACTTC
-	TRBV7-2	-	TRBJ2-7	CASSLDSEQYF	TGTGCCAGCAGCTTAGACAGCGAGCAGTACTTC
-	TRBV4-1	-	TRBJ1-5	CATKEGIWSNQPQHF	TGCGCCACCAAGGAGGGAATATGGAGCAATCAGCCCCAGCATTTT
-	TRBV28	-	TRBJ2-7	CASSLRGAGLKPYEQYF	TGTGCCAGCAGTTTACGGGGGGCGGGCTTGAAACCTTACGAGCAGTACTTC
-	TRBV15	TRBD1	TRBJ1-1	CATSKLRQGGTEAFF	TGTGCCACCAGCAAACTTCGACAGGGGGGCACTGAAGCTTTCTTT
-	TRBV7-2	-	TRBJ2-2	CASSTGFSNTGELFF	TGTGCCAGCAGCACAGGGTTTTCGAACACCGGGGAGCTGTTTTTT
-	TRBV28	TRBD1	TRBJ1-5	CASRTGQGINQPQHF	TGTGCCAGCAGAACGGGACAGGGAATCAATCAGCCCCAGCATTTT
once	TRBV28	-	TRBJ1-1	CASSPGEGNRAFF	TGTGCCAGCAGCCCGGGTGAAGGTAATAGAGCTTTCTTT
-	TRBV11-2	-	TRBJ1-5	CASSGGPNQPQHF	TGTGCCAGCAGCGGAGGGCCCAATCAGCCCCAGCATTTT
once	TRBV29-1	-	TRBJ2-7	CSAFSGGSGEQYF	TGCAGCGCCTTTAGCGGCGGGTCGGGCGAGCAGTACTTC
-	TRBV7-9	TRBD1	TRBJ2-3	CASTTRRGQGDTQYF	TGTGCCAGCACCACGCGCAGGGGGCAGGGAGATACGCAGTATTTT
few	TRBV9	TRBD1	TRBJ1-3	CASSVEVAGGGNTIYF	TGTGCCAGCAGCGTAGAGGTGGCAGGGGGCGGAAACACCATATATTTT
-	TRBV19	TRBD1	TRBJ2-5	CASSTPLGQGQETQYF	TGTGCCAGTAGTACGCCCCTGGGACAGGGACAAGAGACCCAGTACTTC
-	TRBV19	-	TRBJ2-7	CASSSGIPEGEQYF	TGTGCCAGTAGTAGCGGGATTCCGGAGGGCGAGCAGTACTTC
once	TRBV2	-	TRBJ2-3	CASSVTDTQYF	TGTGCCAGCAGCGTCACAGATACGCAGTATTTT
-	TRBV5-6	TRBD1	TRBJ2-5	CASSYGTGVRQETQYF	TGTGCCAGCAGCTACGGGACAGGGGTACGTCAAGAGACCCAGTACTTC
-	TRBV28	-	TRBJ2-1	CASSLRGALREQFF	TGTGCCAGCAGTTTACGGGGGGCTCTACGGGAGCAGTTCTTC
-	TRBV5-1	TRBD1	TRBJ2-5	CASTALGTVQETQYF	TGCGCCAGCACCGCCCTCGGGACAGTTCAAGAGACCCAGTACTTC
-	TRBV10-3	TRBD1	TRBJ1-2	CATRQGEVDGYTF	TGTGCCACCAGACAGGGGGAGGTTGATGGCTACACCTTC
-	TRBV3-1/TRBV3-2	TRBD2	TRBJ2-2	CASSQGGLALDTGELFF	TGTGCCAGCAGCCAAGGAGGACTAGCGCTCGACACCGGGGAGCTGTTTTTT
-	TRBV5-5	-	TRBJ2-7	CASSPGQGSYEQYF	TGTGCCAGCAGCCCTGGGCAGGGCTCCTACGAGCAGTACTTC
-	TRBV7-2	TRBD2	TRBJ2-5	CASSYTAGSGETQYF	TGTGCCAGCAGCTACACAGCGGGGTCCGGGGAGACCCAGTACTTC
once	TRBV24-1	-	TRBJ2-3	CATSDWATDTQYF	TGTGCCACCAGTGATTGGGCCACAGATACGCAGTATTTT
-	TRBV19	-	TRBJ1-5	CASRDRAGQPQHF	TGTGCCAGTAGGGATAGGGCGGGTCAGCCCCAGCATTTT
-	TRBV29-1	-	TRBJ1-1	CSVGRDEAFF	TGCAGCGTGGGCCGGGATGAAGCTTTCTTT